This T cell receptor beta chain was found in a study of CD8+CD57+ T cells in acquired aplastic anemia. Overall study context: The mean DNA yield obtained from sorted CD4+ and CD8+ cells came to about 3.2 ug.

Findings of the study overall: In common between the patients and the controls were approximately 30 CD8+ CDR3 sequences. Significance was not reached for CD8+ Simpson's diversity between patients and controls.

The TCR beta profiling, which covered VDJ combination and CDR3 sequence, was carried out using genomic DNA as the template. TCRdb re-analysed the reads in MiXCR, keeping a single row per CDR3 protein. This sample carries roughly 130,000 distinct CDR3 sequences, around 50% of them seen once, and the ten largest clones take roughly 2.6%. The table lists this clonotype with a few counts. The antigen is not known. There are 16 residues in the CDR3. Per germline, CDR1 DFQATT and CDR2 SNEGSKA (reference sequence). Deletions cut 5 bases from V and 0 bases from J, with 20 bases between. The specimen was sorted CD4+, CD8+, or CD8+CD57+ T cells (not recorded which) from PBMCs. V and J are TRBV20-1 and TRBJ2-7; a weak D match, TRBD2 (6 bases). The sequence derives from a human donor in good health, serving as a control. CDR3 protein: CSARWAGAGRSYEQYF. The CDR3 DNA reads as TGCAGTGCTCGGTGGGCTGGAGCGGGCCGCTCCTACGAGCAGTACTTC.